Listed below are T cell receptor beta chains from one sample, sequenced in a study of T cell responses to AZD1222 COVID-19 vaccine. The table came from immunoSEQ multiplex PCR; TCRdb's copy has only in-frame clones and leaves some out. The table records some 45,000 clones, less than 95% of them present only once. Specimen: peripheral blood, collected 28 days after the second AZD1222 dose. The receptors were sampled from an adult who received the AZD1222 COVID-19 vaccine. Both conserved end residues are part of each CDR3. The order of the fields is CDR3 DNA, CDR3 protein, J gene, D gene, V gene, clone size. The D gene is left open where the match is weak. Size tells how often a clone was seen (once, few, many) or the class of an expanded clone, and some rows leave it out.

cdr3_nt: TGTGCCAGTAGTGGACTTAGTCGATACACCATATATTTT
cdr3_aa: CASSGLSRYTIYF
j_call: TRBJ1-3
d_call: .
v_call: TRBV19
clone_size: .

cdr3_nt: TGTGCCAGCAGCCAAGATCGGCGGACAGCGACCTATGGCTACACCTTC
cdr3_aa: CASSQDRRTATYGYTF
j_call: TRBJ1-2
d_call: .
v_call: TRBV4-2
clone_size: .

cdr3_nt: TGCGCCAGCAGCCCCAGACAGGGGTTTATCTATGGCTACACCTTC
cdr3_aa: CASSPRQGFIYGYTF
j_call: TRBJ1-2
d_call: TRBD1
v_call: TRBV5-1
clone_size: few

cdr3_nt: TGTGCCAGCAGAGGTCGACAACCACAGACCCAGTACTTC
cdr3_aa: CASRGRQPQTQYF
j_call: TRBJ2-5
d_call: .
v_call: TRBV2
clone_size: .

cdr3_nt: TGTGCCTGGACCGACAGGGGAAGGGGCTACACCTTC
cdr3_aa: CAWTDRGRGYTF
j_call: TRBJ1-2
d_call: TRBD1
v_call: TRBV30
clone_size: .

cdr3_nt: TGCGCCAGCAGCCCTCGGGTAGAGGTTCTGAACACTGAAGCTTTCTTT
cdr3_aa: CASSPRVEVLNTEAFF
j_call: TRBJ1-1
d_call: .
v_call: TRBV5-1
clone_size: .

cdr3_nt: TGTGCCAGCACCGTGGACACTGAAGCTTTCTTT
cdr3_aa: CASTVDTEAFF
j_call: TRBJ1-1
d_call: .
v_call: TRBV7-2
clone_size: .

cdr3_nt: TGTGCCAGTAGTTGGGTAGCGGGGTCTAATGAGCAGTTCTTC
cdr3_aa: CASSWVAGSNEQFF
j_call: TRBJ2-1
d_call: TRBD2
v_call: TRBV19
clone_size: .

cdr3_nt: TGCAGCGTTGTAACAACTGGAAACACCATATATTTT
cdr3_aa: CSVVTTGNTIYF
j_call: TRBJ1-3
d_call: .
v_call: TRBV29-1
clone_size: .

cdr3_nt: TGTGCCAGCAGCTCCAGAACGGGTTCCTACGAGCAGTACTTC
cdr3_aa: CASSSRTGSYEQYF
j_call: TRBJ2-7
d_call: .
v_call: TRBV7-6
clone_size: .

cdr3_nt: TGTGCCAGCAGCCCCCAAACTAGCGGGGGGATCAACAATGAGCAGTTCTTC
cdr3_aa: CASSPQTSGGINNEQFF
j_call: TRBJ2-1
d_call: TRBD2
v_call: TRBV7-2
clone_size: .

cdr3_nt: TGTGCCAGCACTTCCGCGGGGGGGGGCGAGGAGCAGTACTTC
cdr3_aa: CASTSAGGGEEQYF
j_call: TRBJ2-7
d_call: TRBD2
v_call: TRBV6-5
clone_size: few

cdr3_nt: TGTGCCAGCTCACCGAACCCCACCGAATACGAGCAGTACTTC
cdr3_aa: CASSPNPTEYEQYF
j_call: TRBJ2-7
d_call: .
v_call: TRBV18
clone_size: .

cdr3_nt: TGTGCCAGCTCGCCTACCCGGCAGGGGATGGATGGCTACACCTTC
cdr3_aa: CASSPTRQGMDGYTF
j_call: TRBJ1-2
d_call: .
v_call: TRBV18
clone_size: .

cdr3_nt: TGTGCCAGCAAACAGGGGGGGTTAAGCAATCAGCCCCAGCATTTT
cdr3_aa: CASKQGGLSNQPQHF
j_call: TRBJ1-5
d_call: TRBD1
v_call: TRBV27
clone_size: .

cdr3_nt: TGTGCCAGCAGCGTAGCTTTTGGGGGCTCCTACGAGCAGTACTTC
cdr3_aa: CASSVAFGGSYEQYF
j_call: TRBJ2-7
d_call: .
v_call: TRBV9
clone_size: .

cdr3_nt: TGTGCCAGCAGCCGACCCCTCGGGGGGGTTAGGCATTCACCCCTCCACTTT
cdr3_aa: CASSRPLGGVRHSPLHF
j_call: TRBJ1-6
d_call: .
v_call: TRBV3-1/TRBV3-2
clone_size: .

cdr3_nt: TGTGCCAGTAGTATACAGGACAGGGGCAATCAGCCCCAGCATTTT
cdr3_aa: CASSIQDRGNQPQHF
j_call: TRBJ1-5
d_call: TRBD1
v_call: TRBV19
clone_size: .

cdr3_nt: TGTGCCAGCAGCTTAGGTGTAAGGGCTTTCTTT
cdr3_aa: CASSLGVRAFF
j_call: TRBJ1-1
d_call: .
v_call: TRBV11-2
clone_size: once

cdr3_nt: TGTGCCTGGAGTGTACTGACAGGGAGCAATCAGCCCCAGCATTTT
cdr3_aa: CAWSVLTGSNQPQHF
j_call: TRBJ1-5
d_call: TRBD1
v_call: TRBV30
clone_size: few

cdr3_nt: TGTGCCAGCAGTAGTACAGGGAACGGCGAGCAGTACTTC
cdr3_aa: CASSSTGNGEQYF
j_call: TRBJ2-7
d_call: .
v_call: TRBV11-2
clone_size: .

cdr3_nt: TGTGCCAGCAGTGGGACAGGAGGGGCCTATGGCTACACCTTC
cdr3_aa: CASSGTGGAYGYTF
j_call: TRBJ1-2
d_call: TRBD1
v_call: TRBV25-1
clone_size: .

cdr3_nt: TGTGCCTGGAGTTCCGGGACAGGGGGACCTAGCAATCAGCCCCAGCATTTT
cdr3_aa: CAWSSGTGGPSNQPQHF
j_call: TRBJ1-5
d_call: TRBD1
v_call: TRBV30
clone_size: .

cdr3_nt: TGTGCCAGCAGCTATCCGAGCTCTGGAAACACCATATATTTT
cdr3_aa: CASSYPSSGNTIYF
j_call: TRBJ1-3
d_call: .
v_call: TRBV5-6
clone_size: once

cdr3_nt: TGTGCCAGCAGCTTAGTGCTGGGATCACCCCTCCACTTT
cdr3_aa: CASSLVLGSPLHF
j_call: TRBJ1-6
d_call: .
v_call: TRBV7-9
clone_size: .

cdr3_nt: TGTGCCAGCAGCTTGGGGAGGGGTGGCTACACCTTC
cdr3_aa: CASSLGRGGYTF
j_call: TRBJ1-2
d_call: .
v_call: TRBV5-6
clone_size: .